This T cell receptor (beta chain) was obtained from a study of metastatic and nonmetastatic thyroid tumors. In the study overall: Repertoires from malignant and benign thyroid patients were compared across blood and tumor or nodule tissue. Points from the study as a whole: Significantly greater TCR beta diversity was reportedly found in malignant thyroid tumors than in benign nodules (in blood and tumor).

Every patient was untreated before thyroid surgery. Turning to this clone: Its target is unknown.

Trimming took off 4 bases at V and 4 bases at J, with 10 bases between the two ends. CDR1 is LNHNV and CDR2 is YYDKDF in the germline V gene (reference sequence). This CDR3 is built from 13 residues. Per the authors' pipeline: To classify distant metastasis in papillary thyroid cancer, a model was built from CDR3 differences across clinicopathological groups. TCRdb redid the clone calls on the PCR reads using MiXCR. These V and J calls rely on TCRdb rather than the paper's analysis. Altogether under 20,000 clones are present, 25% to 30% being singletons, with the ten largest covering approximately 25%.

This chain connects TRBV15 to TRBJ2-5; no firm D call. The clonotype was recovered from a male donor with papillary thyroid cancer or a benign thyroid nodule (not recorded which). Some clones in this sample may be carry-over from other donors' samples. Sequenced material: tumor tissue. The CDR3 here is CATSIYAGETQYF. CDR3 sequence (DNA): TGTGCCACCAGCATTTATGCTGGAGAGACCCAGTACTTC.